This entry features one T cell receptor beta chain sequence. Between the trimmed V and J ends, which lost 2 bases and 2 bases, there was a span of 9 bases. Germline V gene sequence: CDR1 MNHNS, CDR2 SASEGT. The CDR3 length is 14 residues. Assay: immunoSEQ multiplex PCR; the TCRdb copy retains only in-frame clones and omits some. The sample comprises some 140,000 clones, just under 90% of which are singletons, and over 6.5% rests with the top ten. The data derive from a study of control samples from healthy donors and cancer patients. The sequencing sample was made of PBMCs. The J gene is TRBJ1-1, the V gene TRBV6-1; unclear D gene. The clonotype originates from a man over 45 with head and neck cancer. As DNA, the CDR3 is TGTGCCAGCAGTGAATCTTACGGAAACACTGAAGCTTTCTTT. Translating gives CASSESYGNTEAFF.